The 4 T cell receptor beta chains given below trace back to one sample, sequenced in a study of shared clonotypes between healthy human individuals. Sequenced by immunoSEQ multiplex PCR; TCRdb stores in-frame clones only, minus some. Among more than 1 million clones listed, approximately 80% were seen once. The sequencing input was memory CD4+ T cells from PBMCs. Subset given: CD45RA-negative fraction. Receptors originate from a man between 18 and 35 years old in good health. Some clones in this sample may be carry-over from other donors' samples.

This chain joins TRBV6-1 and TRBJ1-4; TRBD1 matches 8 bases. The germline CDR1 and CDR2 sequences are MNHNS and SASEGT. V dropped 10 bases and J dropped 7; count of bases not matched to a gene: 14. The CDR3 sequence is 15 residues long. CDR3 DNA: TGTGCCACCAGCAACGGACCGGGACAGGTTGAAAAACTGTTTTTT. It translates to CATSNGPGQVEKLFF.

The chain couples TRBV28 to TRBJ1-2; D is undetermined. The V end lost 8 bases, the J end lost 4 bases, and 11 bases lay between the germline ends. Germline values: CDR1 MDHEN, CDR2 SYDVKM. There are 12 residues in the CDR3. The CDR3 spells CASGRNAYGYTF. The DNA for the CDR3 is TGTGCCAGCGGAAGAAACGCCTATGGCTACACCTTC.

In the case of this clone: In the same sample, other DNA sequences code for this CDR3. The rearrangement uses TRBV9 and TRBJ1-2, with D maybe TRBD1 (6 bases). The germline V gene has CDR1 SGDLS and CDR2 YYNGEE. With 4 bases removed from V and 2 bases from J, the gap between germline ends came to 9 bases. The CDR3 runs 13 residues. The CDR3 protein is CASSLQGNYGYTF. In DNA, the CDR3 is TGTGCCAGCAGCCTCCAGGGGAACTATGGCTACACCTTC. Supplemented by reference TRBV9 and TRBJ1-2, the full variable domain reads DSGVTQTPKHLITATGQRVTLRCSPRSGDLSVYWYQQSLDQGLQFLIQYYNGEERAKGNILERFSAQQFPDLHSELNLSSLELGDSALYFCASSLQGNYGYTFGSGTRLTVV.

This clone was seen a handful of times. The chain couples TRBV10-3 to TRBJ2-6, with D possibly matching TRBD2 (5 bases). V was trimmed by 3 bases and J by 5 bases, leaving 20 bases between them. Germline CDR1 ENHRY, CDR2 SYGVKD. The CDR3 is 18 amino acids. CDR3 protein: CAISDESSLGGRANVLTF. CDR3 DNA sequence: TGTGCCATCAGTGATGAATCTAGCTTGGGCGGTAGGGCCAACGTCCTGACTTTC.